Below, 9 T cell receptor beta chains from the same sample are listed, as sequenced in a study of shared clonotypes between healthy human individuals. Produced via immunoSEQ multiplex PCR; TCRdb's table is partial and in-frame only. The table includes 2,500,000 or so clones, around 90% detected once. Sequencing input: naive CD4+ T cells sorted from blood. Subset in this sample: CD45RA+ positively selected. All receptors come from a man aged 18 to 35 in good health.

This clone came up once. The chain recombines TRBV5-1 with TRBJ2-5; D possibly corresponds to TRBD2 (6 bases). The J call may not be correct, given that the DNA end is closer to TRBJ2-7. CDR3 length: 15 residues. In germline, CDR1 is SGHRS, CDR2 YFSETQ. The CDR3, as DNA: TGCGCCAGCAGCTTGGTGGCGGGGCCAGCCTACGAGCAGTACTTC. Translating it yields CASSLVAGPAYEQYF.

The genes are TRBV2 and TRBJ2-3; the match to TRBD1 covers 9 bases. The germline V gene has CDR1 SNHLY and CDR2 FYNNEI. This CDR3 is 14 amino acids long. J gave up 5 bases and V 4 bases, and 4 bases lay outside the gene matches. CDR3 coding DNA: TGTGCCAGCAGTGTGGACAGGGGTAGAGATACGCAGTATTTT. Amino acids: CASSVDRGRDTQYF.

This rearrangement joins TRBV19 to TRBJ1-5; a possible D gene is TRBD1 (5 bases). Between the trimmed V and J ends, which lost 2 bases and 2 bases, there was a span of 13 bases. This CDR3 comprises 16 residues. The germline gives CDR1 LNHDA, CDR2 SQIVND (reference sequence). CDR3 nucleotide sequence: TGTGCCAGTAGTATATTGGGCGGAGGGGGCAATCAGCCCCAGCATTTT. Its protein is CASSILGGGGNQPQHF.

The V call is TRBV19, the J call TRBJ1-5; D remains ambiguous. Trimming removed 5 bases from V and 7 bases from J, with 15 bases in between. CDR3 length: 14 amino acids. The germline CDR1 and CDR2 sequences are LNHDA and SQIVND (reference sequence). This CDR3 reads CASSQETTSQPQHF. DNA of the CDR3: TGTGCCAGTAGTCAGGAGACCACTTCCCAGCCCCAGCATTTT.

The gene calls are TRBV6-5 and TRBJ2-1, with D possibly matching TRBD1 (6 bases). Germline values: CDR1 MNHEY, CDR2 SVGAGI. V dropped 5 bases and J dropped 10 bases, with 9 bases sitting between them. The CDR3 spans 11 residues. DNA of the CDR3: TGTGCCAGCAGTCGCCAGGGGGAGCAGTTCTTC. This gives the protein CASSRQGEQFF.

The chain uses TRBV5-4 and TRBJ1-2, with D tentatively TRBD1 (6 bases). Germline CDR1 is SGHNT and CDR2 is YYREEE (reference sequence). Trimming cost V 2 bases and J 7 bases, with 12 bases left between them. This CDR3 contains 13 residues. The CDR3 reads CASSLETGPGYTF. The CDR3 DNA follows: TGTGCCAGCAGCTTAGAGACAGGTCCTGGCTACACCTTC.

This chain links TRBV6-5 with TRBJ1-1; D perhaps matches TRBD1 (5 bases). V lost 6 bases and J 6 bases, leaving 14 bases between the germline ends. The CDR3 covers 13 residues. Germline V lookup: CDR1 MNHEY, CDR2 SVGAGI. CDR3 coding DNA: TGTGCCAGCAGCCACCCGGGGGTCGCTGAAGCTTTCTTT. Amino acid sequence: CASSHPGVAEAFF.

This chain's CDR3 is CASSKQGPAYEQYF. The CDR3 nucleotides read TGTGCCAGCAGTAAACAGGGTCCCGCCTACGAGCAGTACTTC. The chain combines TRBV2 with TRBJ2-7, with D maybe TRBD1 (6 bases). This CDR3 is 14 amino acids long. The V gene's germline CDR1 is SNHLY and CDR2 FYNNEI. V dropped 5 bases and J dropped 2 bases, with 13 bases sitting between them.

The gene calls are TRBV11-2 and TRBJ2-5; D gene ambiguous. V was shortened by 3 bases and J by 5 bases, with 10 bases between the two germline ends. Germline V gene data show CDR1 as SGHAT and CDR2 as FQNNGV. This CDR3 is 13 amino acids long. This CDR3 reads CASSFVDGETQYF. The DNA for the CDR3 is TGTGCCAGCAGCTTTGTGGACGGGGAGACCCAGTACTTC. The full variable domain, in which reference TRBV11-2 and TRBJ2-5 provide the parts outside the CDR3, is EAGVAQSPRYKIIEKRQSVAFWCNPISGHATLYWYQQILGQGPKLLIQFQNNGVVDDSQLPKDRFSAERLKGVDSTLKIQPAKLEDSAVYLCASSFVDGETQYFGPGTRLLVL.